The following is a TCR beta chain sequence with its context. This specimen comes from a study of shared clonotypes between healthy human individuals. The CDR3 is 13 amino acids. CDR1 is ENHRY and CDR2 is SYGVKD in the germline V gene. Trimming shortened V by 5 bases and J by 3 bases, and 10 bases separated the two germline ends. Using immunoSEQ multiplex PCR, the repertoire was profiled, and TCRdb retains in-frame clones only, with some absent. The sample has approximately 530,000 clones, roughly 95% seen once; the top ten hold approximately 0.06%. The TCR originated in a woman in her twenties or thirties in good health. The rearrangement links TRBV10-3 to TRBJ2-5; weak D call: TRBD1 (7 bases). Sequenced material: naive CD4+ T cells sorted from blood. Subset given: CD45RA+ positively selected. The DNA for the CDR3 is TGTGCCATCAGTCCCAGGGGGGAAGAGACCCAGTACTTC. Translation: CAISPRGEETQYF.